A selection of T cell receptor beta chains follows, all from one sample in a study of T cell repertoires in cytomegalovirus infection. Antigens for these TCRs are unknown. TCRdb recomputed calls from the reads with MiXCR, one row per CDR3 protein. The sample carries 200,000 or so distinct CDR3 sequences, around 40% recorded once. Source: CD8+ T cells from cultured PBMCs, taken from culture after CMV antigen stimulation. These receptors all stem from a human donor in good health (CMV status not recorded). Some clones in this sample may be carry-over from other donors' samples. Each CDR3 is given without its conserved first and last residue. Each record gives: V gene, J gene, CDR3 protein.

>TRBV11-1|TRBJ1-1
ASGQNEAF
>TRBV27|TRBJ1-1
ASRNLQENTDAF
>TRBV20-1|TRBJ2-1
SARDWDRGLEDDEQF
>TRBV27|TRBJ2-2
ASSLWDDTGELF
>TRBV6-2/TRBV6-3|TRBJ2-5
ASSYGTSQETQY
>TRBV27|TRBJ2-3
ASTPPGGSTDTQY
>TRBV5-5|TRBJ2-7
ASSPPQGRYEQY
>TRBV7-6|TRBJ2-4
ASSLSIRGIQY
>TRBV12-3/TRBV12-4|TRBJ2-7
ASSPTTGYEQY
>TRBV7-8|TRBJ1-1
ASSLGSKVAEAF
>TRBV12-3/TRBV12-4|TRBJ2-1
ASSLPGGLGNEQF
>TRBV25-1|TRBJ2-6
ASGGTSGSRFGANVLT
>TRBV11-1|TRBJ1-5
ASSRDSRRSNQPQH
>TRBV28|TRBJ2-4
ASSPRTGGDIQY
>TRBV20-1|TRBJ2-1
SASPSLAGNYNEQF
>TRBV7-6|TRBJ1-1
ASSPRTDDTEAF
>TRBV28|TRBJ2-7
ASIRTGGSYEQY
>TRBV24-1|TRBJ2-1
ATSDSRGDRLNYNEQF
>TRBV11-2|TRBJ1-1
ASSDIGYPEAF
>TRBV7-9|TRBJ2-7
ASSLVLAQEEQY
>TRBV5-1|TRBJ1-4
ASSLGIPGQPNEKLF
>TRBV14|TRBJ2-1
ASSPGSSGRNEQF
>TRBV6-2/TRBV6-3|TRBJ2-3
ASSVSPGEPSSDTQY
>TRBV12-3/TRBV12-4|TRBJ1-1
ASSPGGGGTEAF
>TRBV28|TRBJ1-5
ASSRRTGKNQPQH
>TRBV25-1|TRBJ2-7
ASSEGAGEQY
>TRBV13|TRBJ2-3
ASSQGLAGGTDTQY
>TRBV7-3|TRBJ2-1
ASSSPSAGGDEQF
>TRBV14|TRBJ1-2
ASSQMATGIYGYT
>TRBV2|TRBJ2-5
ASSEDWGEETQY
>TRBV19|TRBJ2-7
ASSITPSGNSYEQY
>TRBV6-4|TRBJ1-2
ASSDHTGSVYGYT
>TRBV7-6|TRBJ2-7
ASSLGSPPSSYEQY
>TRBV29-1|TRBJ1-2
SVELGLFYGYT
>TRBV18|TRBJ1-1
ASSPQGQYEAF
>TRBV12-3/TRBV12-4|TRBJ2-3
ASSLEAGGTDTQY
>TRBV7-6|TRBJ1-1
ASTSMKSGSPMNTEAF
>TRBV11-2|TRBJ2-5
ASSLGLRVGREETQY
>TRBV19|TRBJ2-1
ASSRSDRGPPSNEQF
>TRBV28|TRBJ2-3
ASSPRKDRGDTQY
>TRBV10-3|TRBJ1-5
AISEGSGVVNQPQH
>TRBV7-9|TRBJ1-5
ASSLASRGTNQPQH
>TRBV7-4|TRBJ2-2
ASSLQELF
>TRBV15|TRBJ1-2
ATSRGYGYT